This TCR beta chain originates from a study of cytomegalovirus exposure and HLA in healthy donors. Overall study findings and caveats: Fewer N-insertions than the roughly 650-donor mean were reportedly shown by an Asian-associated ancestry cluster in a later analysis. The study had only CMV serostatus as immune exposure information. The analysis excluded some indistinguishable V segments, including TRBV6-2 and TRBV6-3. Most subjects had HLA-A and HLA-B alleles reportedly predicted accurately by TCR beta sequences.

In the PCR, 60 Vbeta and 13 Jbeta primers were used. TCRdb's copy holds only in-frame clones and misses some; the assay was immunoSEQ multiplex PCR. The sample has 180,000 or so clones, around 80% seen once. Germline CDR1 is SEHNR and CDR2 is FQNEAQ (reference sequence). This CDR3 has 16 residues. With respect to this clone: The antigen is unknown. Germline is not matched at one junction end, which may reflect a read error.

This TCR was recovered from a woman aged 18-29 years in good health and CMV-seronegative. The sequenced material came from PBMCs. The chain recombines TRBV7-9 with TRBJ2-5; 9 bases match TRBD2. In DNA, the CDR3 is TGTTCCAGCAGCTTCGGGCTAGCGGGGTACCAAGAGACCCAGTACTTC. It translates to CSSSFGLAGYQETQYF.